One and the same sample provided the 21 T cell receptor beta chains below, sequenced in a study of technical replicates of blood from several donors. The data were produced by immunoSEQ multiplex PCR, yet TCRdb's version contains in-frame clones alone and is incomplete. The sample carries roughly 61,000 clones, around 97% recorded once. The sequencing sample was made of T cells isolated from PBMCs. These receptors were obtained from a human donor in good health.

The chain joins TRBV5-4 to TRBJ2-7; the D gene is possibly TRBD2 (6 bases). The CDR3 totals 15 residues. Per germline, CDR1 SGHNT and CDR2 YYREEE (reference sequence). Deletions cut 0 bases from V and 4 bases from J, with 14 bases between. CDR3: CASSLAGTSRYEQYF. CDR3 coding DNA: TGTGCCAGCAGCTTGGCCGGGACTTCCCGTTACGAGCAGTACTTC.

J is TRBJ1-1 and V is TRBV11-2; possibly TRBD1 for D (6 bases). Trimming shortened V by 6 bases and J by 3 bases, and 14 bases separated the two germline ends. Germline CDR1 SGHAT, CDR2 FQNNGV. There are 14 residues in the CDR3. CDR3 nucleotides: TGTGCCAGCAGTTTGGGACATTGGGACACTGAAGCTTTCTTT. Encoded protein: CASSLGHWDTEAFF.

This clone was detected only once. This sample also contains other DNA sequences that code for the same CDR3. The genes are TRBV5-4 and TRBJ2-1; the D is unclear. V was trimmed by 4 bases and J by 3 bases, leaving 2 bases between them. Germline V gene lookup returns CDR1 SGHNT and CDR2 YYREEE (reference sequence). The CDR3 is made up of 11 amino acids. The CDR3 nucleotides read TGTGCCAGCAGCCTCTACAATGAGCAGTTCTTC. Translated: CASSLYNEQFF.

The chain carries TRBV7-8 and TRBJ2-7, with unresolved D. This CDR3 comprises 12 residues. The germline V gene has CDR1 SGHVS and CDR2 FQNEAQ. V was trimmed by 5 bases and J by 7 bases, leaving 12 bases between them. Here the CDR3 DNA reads TGTGCCAGCAGCCCCTCACCGCGTGAGCAGTACTTC. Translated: CASSPSPREQYF.

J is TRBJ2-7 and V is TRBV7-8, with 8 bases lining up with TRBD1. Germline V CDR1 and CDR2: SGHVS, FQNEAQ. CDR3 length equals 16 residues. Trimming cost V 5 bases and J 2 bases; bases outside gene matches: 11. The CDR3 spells CASSPPDRVWAYEQYF. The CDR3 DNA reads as TGTGCCAGCAGCCCCCCGGACAGGGTTTGGGCCTACGAGCAGTACTTC.

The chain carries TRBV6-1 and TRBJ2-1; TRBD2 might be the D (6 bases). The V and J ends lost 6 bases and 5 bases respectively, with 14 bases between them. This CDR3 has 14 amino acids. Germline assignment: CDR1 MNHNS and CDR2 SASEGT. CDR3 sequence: CASSGGDTHNEQFF. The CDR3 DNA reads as TGTGCCAGCAGCGGCGGGGATACCCACAATGAGCAGTTCTTC.

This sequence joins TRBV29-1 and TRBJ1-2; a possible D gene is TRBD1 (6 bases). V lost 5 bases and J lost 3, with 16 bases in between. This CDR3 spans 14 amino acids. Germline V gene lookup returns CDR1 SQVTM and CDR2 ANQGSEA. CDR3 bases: TGCAGCGTTCCCTCTGACAGGCCCTACTATGGCTACACCTTC. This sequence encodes CSVPSDRPYYGYTF.

CDR3 sequence: CASRSGTTYEQYF. DNA for the CDR3: TGTGCCAGCAGATCCGGGACTACCTACGAGCAGTACTTC. The rearrangement joins TRBV28 to TRBJ2-7; TRBD2 aligns across 7 bases. CDR3 size: 13 residues. Trimming removed 6 bases from V and 2 bases from J; junction bases left unmatched: 4. The germline V gene encodes CDR1 MDHEN and CDR2 SYDVKM.

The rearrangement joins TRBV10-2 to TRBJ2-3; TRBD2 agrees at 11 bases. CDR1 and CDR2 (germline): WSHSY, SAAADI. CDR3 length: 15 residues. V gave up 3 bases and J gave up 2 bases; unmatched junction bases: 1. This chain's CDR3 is CASSELAGDTDTQYF. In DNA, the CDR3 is TGCGCCAGCAGTGAACTAGCGGGGGACACAGATACGCAGTATTTT.

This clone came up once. CDR3 nucleotides: TGCGCCAGCAGCGATTTACGGGAGAACACTGAAGCTTTCTTT. Its translation: CASSDLRENTEAFF. This sequence joins TRBV5-1 and TRBJ1-1; D not certain. This CDR3 region has 14 residues. V lost 4 bases and J 1 base, leaving 11 bases between the germline ends. Germline V gene data show CDR1 as SGHRS and CDR2 as YFSETQ.

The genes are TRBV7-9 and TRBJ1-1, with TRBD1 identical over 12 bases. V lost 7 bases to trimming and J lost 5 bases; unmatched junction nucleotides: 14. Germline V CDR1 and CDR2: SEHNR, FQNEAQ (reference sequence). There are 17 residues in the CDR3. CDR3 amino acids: CASTLPRDRGRRTEAFF. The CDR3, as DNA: TGTGCCAGCACTTTACCCCGGGACAGGGGGCGCCGAACTGAAGCTTTCTTT. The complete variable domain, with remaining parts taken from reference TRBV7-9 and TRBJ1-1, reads DTGVSQNPRHKITKRGQNVTFRCDPISEHNRLYWYRQTLGQGPEFLTYFQNEAQLEKSRLLSDRFSAERPKGSFSTLEIQRTEQGDSAMYLCASTLPRDRGRRTEAFFGQGTRLTVV.

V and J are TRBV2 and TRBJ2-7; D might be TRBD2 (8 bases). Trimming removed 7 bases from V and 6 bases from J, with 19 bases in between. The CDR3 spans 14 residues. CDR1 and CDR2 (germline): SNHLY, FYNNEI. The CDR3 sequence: CASTRGVAGSEQYF. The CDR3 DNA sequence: TGTGCCAGCACCAGGGGGGTAGCGGGGAGCGAGCAGTACTTC.

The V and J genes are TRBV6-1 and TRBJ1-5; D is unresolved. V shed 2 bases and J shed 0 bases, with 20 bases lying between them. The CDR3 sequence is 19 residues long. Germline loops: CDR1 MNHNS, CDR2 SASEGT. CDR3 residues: CASSEMMRDRSYSNQPQHF. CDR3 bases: TGTGCCAGCAGTGAAATGATGAGGGATCGGTCCTATAGCAATCAGCCCCAGCATTTT.

In nucleotides, the CDR3 is TGTGCCAGCAGTGTCGGGACACCTTCCTACAATGAGCAGTTCTTC. This gives the protein CASSVGTPSYNEQFF. The chain uses TRBV6-1 and TRBJ2-1; D perhaps matches TRBD1 (6 bases). CDR1 MNHNS and CDR2 SASEGT come from the germline V gene. CDR3 length: 15 residues. With 4 bases removed from V and 1 base from J, the gap between germline ends came to 11 bases.

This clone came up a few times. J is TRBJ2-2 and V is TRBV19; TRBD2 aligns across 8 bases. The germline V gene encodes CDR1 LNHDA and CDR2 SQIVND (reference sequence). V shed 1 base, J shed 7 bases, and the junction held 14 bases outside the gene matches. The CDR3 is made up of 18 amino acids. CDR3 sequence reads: CASSIAQTLAAVYGELFF. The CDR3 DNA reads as TGTGCCAGTAGTATAGCTCAAACACTAGCGGCGGTTTACGGGGAGCTGTTTTTT. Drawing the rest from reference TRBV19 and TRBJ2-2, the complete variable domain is DGGITQSPKYLFRKEGQNVTLSCEQNLNHDAMYWYRQDPGQGLRLIYYSQIVNDFQKGDIAEGYSVSREKKESFPLTVTSAQKNPTAFYLCASSIAQTLAAVYGELFFGEGSRLTVL.

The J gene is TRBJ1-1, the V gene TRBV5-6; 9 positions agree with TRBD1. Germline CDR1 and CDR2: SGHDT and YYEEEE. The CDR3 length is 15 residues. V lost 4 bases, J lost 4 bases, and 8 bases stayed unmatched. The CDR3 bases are TGTGCCAGCAGCCAAGGGACAGGGTGGAGCACTGAAGCTTTCTTT. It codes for CASSQGTGWSTEAFF.

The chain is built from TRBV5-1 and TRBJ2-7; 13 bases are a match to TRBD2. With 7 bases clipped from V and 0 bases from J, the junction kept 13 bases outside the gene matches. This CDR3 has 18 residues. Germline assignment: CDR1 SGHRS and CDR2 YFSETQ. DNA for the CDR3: TGCGCCAGCCTCCCGACGCTTAGGACTAGCGGGAGCTCCTACGAGCAGTACTTC. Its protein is CASLPTLRTSGSSYEQYF.

The CDR3 region has the DNA TGTGCCAGCAGTCGGGGGACAGGGCTTGCGGAGACCCAGTACTTC. Protein product: CASSRGTGLAETQYF. V usage is TRBV27 and J usage is TRBJ2-5, with 9 bases identical to TRBD1. The junction had 9 bases not matched to a gene; V was cut back by 5 bases and J by 5 bases. The germline gives CDR1 MNHEY, CDR2 SMNVEV (reference sequence). This CDR3 contains 15 residues.

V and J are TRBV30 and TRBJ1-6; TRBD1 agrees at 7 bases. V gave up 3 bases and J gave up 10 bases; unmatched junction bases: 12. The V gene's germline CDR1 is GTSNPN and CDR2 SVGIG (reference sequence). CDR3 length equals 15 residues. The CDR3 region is CAWRARDSPLSPLHF. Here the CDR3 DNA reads TGTGCCTGGAGAGCCCGGGACAGCCCTTTGTCACCCCTCCACTTT.

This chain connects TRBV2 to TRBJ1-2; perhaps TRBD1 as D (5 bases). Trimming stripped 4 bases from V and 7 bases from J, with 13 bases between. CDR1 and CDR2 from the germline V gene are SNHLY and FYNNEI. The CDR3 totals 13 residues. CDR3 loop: CASSVNRGGGYTF. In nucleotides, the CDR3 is TGTGCCAGCAGTGTTAATAGGGGAGGTGGCTACACCTTC.

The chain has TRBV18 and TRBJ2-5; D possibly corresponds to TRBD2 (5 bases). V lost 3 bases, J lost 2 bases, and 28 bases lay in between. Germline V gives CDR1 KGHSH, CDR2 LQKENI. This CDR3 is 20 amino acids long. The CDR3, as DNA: TGTGCCAGCTCACCTGGACTCGCTTCGGAGCAACACCTATCTCAAGAGACCCAGTACTTC. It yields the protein CASSPGLASEQHLSQETQYF.